This is a list of T cell receptor beta chains from one sample in a study of blood T cell repertoires in COVID-19. Assay: immunoSEQ multiplex PCR; the TCRdb copy retains only in-frame clones and omits some. The sample carries about 250,000 clones, more than 70% recorded once. The specimen sequenced was peripheral blood. Receptors were obtained from an elderly woman with COVID-19, enrolled during active disease. Both conserved end residues are trimmed from each CDR3. Each record gives: J gene, CDR3 length, V gene, CDR3 protein.

>TRBJ1-6|13|TRBV27
ASSFGRSYNSPLH
>TRBJ1-1|11|TRBV5-1
ASLQGAGTEAF
>TRBJ1-3|12|TRBV7-8
ASSAGGSGNTIY
>TRBJ2-7|13|TRBV5-1
ASKYGDTPTYEQY
>TRBJ1-1|15|TRBV4-3
ASSQDGTGATGAEAF
>TRBJ1-2|14|TRBV6-1
ASSEEGQGGLWGYT
>TRBJ1-1|9|TRBV29-1
SGGQGGEAF
>TRBJ2-1|13|TRBV3-1/TRBV3-2
ASSPMLAGGNEQF
>TRBJ2-2|12|TRBV19
ASIRTRGTGELF
>TRBJ2-1|10|TRBV6-1
ASSEFLVEQF
>TRBJ1-1|14|TRBV19
ASIPHPGQVNTEAF
>TRBJ1-5|13|TRBV19
ASSIPNSLNQPQH
>TRBJ1-4|13|TRBV4-1
ASSQAGQRNEKLF
>TRBJ1-1|16|TRBV19
ASSLSGTGGVFGTEAF
>TRBJ2-6|15|TRBV5-6
ASHRGTGSSGANVLT
>TRBJ2-5|12|TRBV7-8
ASSSQQGKETQY
>TRBJ1-6|13|TRBV11-2
ASSLSPAYNSPLH
>TRBJ2-7|12|TRBV24-1
ATSDSRGGYEQY
>TRBJ2-1|16|TRBV9
ASSVVPPLAGRPNEQF
>TRBJ1-1|10|TRBV14
ASSQQGFLTF
>TRBJ1-1|13|TRBV9
ASSPRTGPNTEAF
>TRBJ1-4|13|TRBV3-1/TRBV3-2
ASSRPDRDTPKLF
>TRBJ1-1|9|TRBV11-2
ASSFTGFAF
>TRBJ2-7|11|TRBV3-1/TRBV3-2
ASSQTGGNEQY
>TRBJ2-3|14|TRBV19
ASSIGVSGQGGTQY
>TRBJ2-5|14|TRBV3-1/TRBV3-2
ASSQQPGQGGETQY
>TRBJ2-2|12|TRBV11-2
ASLRGSYTGELF
>TRBJ2-5|16|TRBV24-1
ATSDPGQGAGGQETQY
>TRBJ2-3|10|TRBV24-1
ATRDRADTQY
>TRBJ1-4|14|TRBV14
ASSQVRWSLGEKLF
>TRBJ2-2|15|TRBV28
ASSGTGGGLHTGELF
>TRBJ1-5|14|TRBV28
ASSLYVGQGNQPQH
>TRBJ1-4|11|TRBV6-5
ASSILGQALMF
>TRBJ2-1|12|TRBV19
ASTVSSGGNEQF
>TRBJ1-1|12|TRBV7-9
ASSPTGMNTEAF
>TRBJ1-6|14|TRBV23-1
ASSQSWQGRNSPLH
>TRBJ2-3|13|TRBV5-1
ASSLQRGGTDTQY